What follows describes a single T cell receptor (beta chain). Its target is not known. Trimming left V 6 bases short and J 4 bases short, with 10 bases between. This CDR3 comprises 13 residues. CDR1 is LGHNA, CDR2 YSLEER, per germline. TCRdb keeps only in-frame clones here, not all; method: immunoSEQ multiplex PCR. The data contain fewer than 250,000 clones, 87% of them seen just once; the ten biggest clones take up about 2.8%. The data were taken from a study of cytomegalovirus exposure and HLA in healthy donors. Study-wide results and caveats: Altogether, about 160 TCR beta chains were recorded as cytomegalovirus-associated.

Sequencing was done on a sample of PBMCs. The chain carries TRBV4-3 and TRBJ2-1, with unresolved D. The source is a man aged 18 to 29 in good health and CMV-seronegative. This CDR3 is CASSTYRYNEQFF. The CDR3 DNA reads as TGCGCCAGCAGTACATACAGATACAATGAGCAGTTCTTC.